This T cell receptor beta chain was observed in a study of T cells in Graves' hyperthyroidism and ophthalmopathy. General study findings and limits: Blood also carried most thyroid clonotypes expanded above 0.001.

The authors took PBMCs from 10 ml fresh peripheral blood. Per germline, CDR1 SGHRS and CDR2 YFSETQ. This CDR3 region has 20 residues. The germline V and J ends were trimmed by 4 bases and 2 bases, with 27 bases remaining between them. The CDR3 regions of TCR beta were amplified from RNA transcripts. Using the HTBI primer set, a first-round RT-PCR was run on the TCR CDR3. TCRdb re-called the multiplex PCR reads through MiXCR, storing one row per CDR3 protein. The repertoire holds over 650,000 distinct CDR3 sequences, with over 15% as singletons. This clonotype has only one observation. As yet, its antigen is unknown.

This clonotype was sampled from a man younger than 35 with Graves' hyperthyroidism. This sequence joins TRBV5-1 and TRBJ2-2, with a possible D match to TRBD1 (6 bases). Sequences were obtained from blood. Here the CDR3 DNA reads TGCGCCAGCAGCATCGCCGAGGGCCCTCTGACAGGCAGCAACACCGGGGAGCTGTTTTTT. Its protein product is CASSIAEGPLTGSNTGELFF.